This paragraph reports one T cell receptor (beta chain). Only a few counts were recorded for this clone. Its antigen target is currently unknown. Per-base quality was not reported, and no clone a single base away is much larger than it. The sample's time point label, in plain terms: peripheral blood 12 weeks after first pembrolizumab dose. Mismatch repair deficiency was established in every enrolled patient by polymerase chain reaction or immunohistochemistry. A few patients who responded to pembrolizumab therapy underwent TCR sequencing. Pembrolizumab PD-1 blockade was prospectively tested in advanced mismatch repair-deficient cancers, regardless of tissue of origin, in the phase II trial. Peripheral blood T cell samples were gathered serially, both before PD-1 blockade started and at multiple time points afterward. The timing of each blood sample was reported as weeks after the first dose of pembrolizumab.

The germline V gene yields SGHAT for CDR1 and FQNNGV for CDR2. The CDR3, from cysteine to phenylalanine, totals 15 residues. CDR3 DNA is the only sequence kept; it has 45 bases, read in frame from the first base. A distance of 13 bases separates the germline ends of V and J, which lose 1 base and 3 bases respectively. This sample was included in a study of PD-1 blockade in mismatch repair-deficient tumors (TCRdb year 2017). General notes on the study: The trial enrolled more than 85 consecutive patients with about twelve mismatch repair-deficient cancer types between September 2013 and 2016, all previously treated and progressing. Deep sequencing of TCR CDR3 regions was used to track tumor-associated T cell clones in peripheral blood of patients responding to PD-1 blockade. General study outcomes and caveats: Tumor-resident clones, often undetectable in blood before treatment, expanded rapidly after pembrolizumab and then contracted, generally before radiologic responses.

Library preparation was by the immunoSEQ multiplex PCR assay. In TCRdb, the immuneACCESS table is reduced to in-frame sequences with V and J assigned. These tables do not hold every clone; where another copy was compared, an unresolved V gene accounts for under half, and the others remain unexplained. Recorded for this sample are about 24,000 clones; approximately 83% of them occurred a single time. Jointly, the top ten make up 20% to 25% of the sample. This specimen consisted of peripheral blood, obtained 12 weeks after starting pembrolizumab. This clonotype was obtained from an adult with mismatch repair-deficient cancer. This chain joins TRBV11-2 to TRBJ2-7; confidence is insufficient to name the D gene. Read as DNA, the sequence is TGTGCCAGCAGCTTAGTCCGGCGGAGCGACTACGAGCAGTACTTC. Its translation is CASSLVRRSDYEQYF.